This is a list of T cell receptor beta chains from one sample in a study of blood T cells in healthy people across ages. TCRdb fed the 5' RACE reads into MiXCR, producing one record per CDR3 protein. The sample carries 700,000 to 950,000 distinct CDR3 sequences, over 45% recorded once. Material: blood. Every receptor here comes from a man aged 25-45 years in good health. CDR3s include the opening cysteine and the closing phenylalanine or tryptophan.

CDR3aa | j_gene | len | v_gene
CASSLGNSNNEQFF | TRBJ2-1 | 14 | TRBV5-1
CASSALWNTEAFF | TRBJ1-1 | 13 | TRBV3-1
CASRGTSRSRGVQETQYF | TRBJ2-5 | 18 | TRBV7-8
CASSPSRRNLGRAFF | TRBJ1-1 | 15 | TRBV6-5
CSATTGENTEAFF | TRBJ1-1 | 13 | TRBV20-1
CASSQGGNSYNEQYF | TRBJ2-7 | 15 | TRBV3-1
CASSLFPLTGDGSTDTQYF | TRBJ2-3 | 19 | TRBV27
CASSKGAGTGVSPLHF | TRBJ1-6 | 16 | TRBV21-1
CSARYALSYEQYF | TRBJ2-7 | 13 | TRBV20-1
CSAETMTSGRGNEQYF | TRBJ2-5 | 16 | TRBV29-1
CASSEETGGVTQETQYF | TRBJ2-5 | 17 | TRBV6-1
CASSQEGGGQVWANVLTF | TRBJ2-6 | 18 | TRBV4-3
CASSQTGRHGYTF | TRBJ1-2 | 13 | TRBV3-1
CSATAPSSPLIYEQYF | NA | 16 | TRBV20-1
CSATGQGESGYTF | TRBJ1-2 | 13 | TRBV29-1
CASSLEGGAKPQHF | TRBJ1-5 | 14 | TRBV7-2
CASRSGTSGYNEQFF | TRBJ2-1 | 15 | TRBV4-3
CASSTSRRSYGYTF | TRBJ1-2 | 14 | TRBV6-5
CSARSSVHAETQYF | TRBJ2-5 | 14 | TRBV20-1
CASSEWPASSYEQYF | TRBJ2-7 | 15 | TRBV2
CASSFGGVLDEQFF | TRBJ2-1 | 14 | TRBV28
CASSVAGRTDSDTQYF | TRBJ2-3 | 16 | TRBV9
CASSQAGSENSPLHF | TRBJ1-6 | 15 | TRBV4-2
CASRSDAGHTGELFF | TRBJ2-2 | 15 | TRBV12-3/TRBV12-4
CASSPGTGPFYEQYF | TRBJ2-7 | 15 | TRBV7-2
CSASGEGSGANVLTF | TRBJ2-6 | 15 | TRBV20-1
CSARALGTEAFF | TRBJ1-1 | 12 | TRBV20-1
CAWSVGSTTSKLFF | TRBJ1-4 | 14 | TRBV30
CASSYEFFSTEAFF | TRBJ1-1 | 14 | TRBV6-5
CASSSTVLGEDTQYF | TRBJ2-3 | 15 | TRBV27
CSVEKAGDTQYF | TRBJ2-3 | 12 | TRBV29-1
CALSPADNYGYTF | TRBJ1-2 | 13 | TRBV10-3
CASSLDSPGYAQQYF | TRBJ2-4 | 15 | TRBV5-1
CATSDPRTGGKYYGYTF | TRBJ1-2 | 17 | TRBV24-1
CASSARTPETQYF | TRBJ2-5 | 13 | TRBV27
CSASSGQAAQYF | TRBJ2-3 | 12 | TRBV20-1
CASSLGVSGGEETQYF | TRBJ2-5 | 16 | TRBV7-2
CASSRDRNSNQPQHF | TRBJ1-5 | 15 | TRBV6-6
CASSSRLAADTQYF | TRBJ2-3 | 14 | TRBV5-1
CASSPVTSGETQYF | TRBJ2-5 | 14 | TRBV27
CASSLDSSQNSPLHF | TRBJ1-6 | 15 | TRBV7-2
CASRPFRNSPLHF | TRBJ1-6 | 13 | TRBV28
CAVSGGEETQYF | TRBJ2-5 | 12 | TRBV10-3
CATSVGTLQETQYF | TRBJ2-5 | 14 | TRBV10-3
CASSQAPRDRGPRSPLHF | TRBJ1-6 | 18 | TRBV4-3
CASSQAYGTNFYEQYF | TRBJ2-7 | 16 | TRBV4-1
CASSQALRRATDTYEQYF | TRBJ2-7 | 18 | TRBV3-1
CASSRLAGNQETQYF | TRBJ2-5 | 15 | TRBV7-2
CASSLYGGSSYNEQFF | TRBJ2-1 | 16 | TRBV28
CASSSQGRGGDQPQHF | TRBJ1-5 | 16 | TRBV28
CSAPGRVDTGELFF | TRBJ2-2 | 14 | TRBV20-1
CAWSKGAGAYEQYF | TRBJ2-7 | 14 | TRBV30
CSARRGTNEKLFF | TRBJ1-4 | 13 | TRBV20-1
CASSSGTYLQETQYF | TRBJ2-5 | 15 | TRBV7-2